This TCR beta chain was found in a study of T cell responses to AZD1222 COVID-19 vaccine. Concerning this clone itself: What it binds is unknown.

General study results and limits: Elevations in Spike-specific TCR breadth and depth followed administration of two AZD1222 doses. Repertoire sampling was restricted to post-peak T cell response timepoints.

Method: immunoSEQ multiplex PCR; TCRdb's copy keeps in-frame clones and lacks some. This table holds 120,000 or so clones, about 90% found once. V shed 9 bases and J shed 3 bases, with 14 bases lying between them. This CDR3 comprises 13 residues. Germline V gives CDR1 MNHEY, CDR2 SVGAGI. This TCR came from an adult in good health. V is TRBV6-5 and J is TRBJ1-2; D not certain. The input for sequencing was peripheral blood, taken on day 0 of AZD1222 vaccination. This CDR3 is CASQNGVYYGYTF. As DNA, the CDR3 is TGTGCCAGTCAAAACGGAGTTTACTATGGCTACACCTTC.